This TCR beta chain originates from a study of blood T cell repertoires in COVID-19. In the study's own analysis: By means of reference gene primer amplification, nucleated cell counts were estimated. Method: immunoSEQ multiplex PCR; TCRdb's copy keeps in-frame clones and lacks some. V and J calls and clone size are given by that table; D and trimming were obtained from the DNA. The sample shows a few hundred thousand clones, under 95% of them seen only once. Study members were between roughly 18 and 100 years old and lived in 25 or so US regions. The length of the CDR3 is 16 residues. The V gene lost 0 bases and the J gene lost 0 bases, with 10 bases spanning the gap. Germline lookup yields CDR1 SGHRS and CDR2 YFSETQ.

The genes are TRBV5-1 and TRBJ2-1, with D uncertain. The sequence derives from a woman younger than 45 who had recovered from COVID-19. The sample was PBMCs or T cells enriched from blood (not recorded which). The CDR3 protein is CASSLESYSSYNEQFF. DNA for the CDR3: TGCGCCAGCAGCTTGGAATCTTATAGCTCCTACAATGAGCAGTTCTTC.